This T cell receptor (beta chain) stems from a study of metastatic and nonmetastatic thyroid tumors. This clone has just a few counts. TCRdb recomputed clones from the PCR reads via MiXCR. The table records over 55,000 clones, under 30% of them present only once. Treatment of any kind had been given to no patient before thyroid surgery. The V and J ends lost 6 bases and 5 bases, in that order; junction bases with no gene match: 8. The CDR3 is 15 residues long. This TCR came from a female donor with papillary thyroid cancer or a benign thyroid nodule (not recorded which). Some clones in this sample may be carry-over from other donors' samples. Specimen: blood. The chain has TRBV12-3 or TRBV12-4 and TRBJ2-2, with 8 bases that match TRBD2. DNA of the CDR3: TGTGCCAGCAGCCAGACCGCGGGGGGAACCGGGGAGCTGTTTTTT. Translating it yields CASSQTAGGTGELFF.